A single sample gave rise to the 20 T cell receptor beta chains below, sequenced in a study of T cell responses to AZD1222 COVID-19 vaccine. Only in-frame clones appear in the TCRdb table, and some are missing; sequencing was by immunoSEQ multiplex PCR. The sample holds about 150,000 clones, 92% seen once. Sequencing was performed on peripheral blood, taken on day 0 of AZD1222 vaccination. These receptors were collected from an adult in good health.

The rearrangement links TRBV18 to TRBJ2-2, with D possibly being TRBD2 (5 bases). The germline V gene has CDR1 KGHSH and CDR2 LQKENI. The CDR3 contains 16 residues. Trimming removed 0 bases at V and 1 base at J, with 9 bases between. The CDR3 DNA is TGTGCCAGCTCACCACCGACGGGGAGGAACACCGGGGAGCTGTTTTTT. Amino acid sequence: CASSPPTGRNTGELFF.

The rearrangement joins TRBV9 to TRBJ2-5; 15 bases map to TRBD2. V trimming: 0 bases; J trimming: 5 bases; junction bases outside the gene matches: 5. CDR3 length: 17 amino acids. In germline, CDR1 is SGDLS, CDR2 YYNGEE. The DNA for the CDR3 is TGTGCCAGCAGCGTAGAGGGACTAGCGGGAGGTGGCGAGACCCAGTACTTC. Encoded protein: CASSVEGLAGGGETQYF.

With respect to this clone: A much larger clone differs from this one at a single base, so this may be a read error. The chain joins TRBV25-1 to TRBJ1-5, with 7 nucleotides matching TRBD1. J was trimmed by 2 bases and V by 5 bases; bases with no gene match: 3. Germline CDR1 is MGHDK and CDR2 is SYGVNS. This CDR3 contains 14 residues. DNA of the CDR3: TGTGCCAGCAGTCCTACAGGGGGCAATCAGCCCCAGCATTTT. This codes for CASSPTGGNQPQHF.

The CDR3 coding sequence is TGTGCCGCTGTGTTAGTGAGTGGCCAGGCCTATGGCTACACCTTC. Translated: CAAVLVSGQAYGYTF. This chain links TRBV6-5 with TRBJ1-2; no firm D call. There are 15 residues in the CDR3. Germline V gives CDR1 MNHEY, CDR2 SVGAGI. V was cut by 11 bases and J by 4 bases, with 23 bases left in between.

The chain carries TRBV7-8 and TRBJ1-3; D is ambiguous. The V gene's germline CDR1 is SGHVS and CDR2 FQNEAQ. This CDR3 contains 15 residues. V lost 5 bases, J lost 3 bases, and 14 bases lay in between. CDR3 sequence reads: CASSPHGIFGNTIYF. In DNA form, the CDR3 reads TGTGCCAGCAGCCCCCATGGGATATTTGGAAACACCATATATTTT. Full variable domain (missing parts from reference TRBV7-8 and TRBJ1-3): GAGVSQSPRYKVAKRGQDVALRCDPISGHVSLFWYQQALGQGPEFLTYFQNEAQLDKSGLPSDRFFAERPEGSVSTLKIQRTQQEDSAVYLCASSPHGIFGNTIYFGEGSWLTVV.

The J gene is TRBJ1-2, the V gene TRBV11-2; no reliable D call. Germline lookup yields CDR1 SGHAT and CDR2 FQNNGV. V dropped 5 bases and J dropped 0 bases, with 10 bases sitting between them. This CDR3 is built from 14 residues. The DNA of the CDR3 is TGTGCCAGCAGCCCGTACCCTTCTAACTATGGCTACACCTTC. Translation: CASSPYPSNYGYTF.

V is TRBV5-6 and J is TRBJ1-2, with TRBD1 identical over 7 bases. In germline, CDR1 is SGHDT, CDR2 YYEEEE. V was pared by 1 base and J by 4 bases, with 1 base of the junction left unmatched. This CDR3 contains 13 residues. This chain's CDR3 is CASSLRTGYGYTF. The CDR3 coding sequence is TGTGCCAGCAGCTTGAGGACAGGCTATGGCTACACCTTC. Combining the CDR3 with reference TRBV5-6 and TRBJ1-2 gives the whole variable domain DAGVTQSPTHLIKTRGQQVTLRCSPKSGHDTVSWYQQALGQGPQFIFQYYEEEERQRGNFPDRFSGHQFPNYSSELNVNALLLGDSALYLCASSLRTGYGYTFGSGTRLTVV.

The chain couples TRBV29-1 to TRBJ1-2; the D gene is possibly TRBD1 (5 bases). V was pared by 2 bases and J by 8 bases, with 9 bases between. Germline CDR1 SQVTM, CDR2 ANQGSEA. The CDR3 contains 11 residues. CDR3 sequence reads: CSVERDVGYTF. Written as DNA, the CDR3 is TGCAGCGTTGAACGGGACGTCGGCTACACCTTC.

The chain recombines TRBV9 with TRBJ2-3, with 12 bases that match TRBD2. V trimming: 4 bases; J trimming: 6 bases; junction bases outside the gene matches: 3. CDR1 is SGDLS, CDR2 YYNGEE, per germline. The CDR3 has 14 amino acids. The CDR3: CASSLGTSGDTQYF. The DNA of the CDR3 is TGTGCCAGCAGCCTGGGGACTAGCGGGGATACGCAGTATTTT.

CDR3 residues: CASSPPDRPYGYTF. The CDR3 DNA is TGTGCCAGCTCACCTCCGGACAGGCCCTACGGCTACACCTTC. This chain joins TRBV18 and TRBJ1-2, with TRBD1 matching 7 bases. J gave up 8 bases and V 3 bases, and 9 bases lay outside the gene matches. CDR3 size: 14 residues. Germline values: CDR1 KGHSH, CDR2 LQKENI.

The chain links TRBV7-6 to TRBJ1-3, with D uncertain. Germline CDR1 reads SGHVS; CDR2 reads FNYEAQ. The CDR3 consists of 17 residues. The V gene lost 0 bases and the J gene lost 0 bases, with 12 bases spanning the gap. In DNA, the CDR3 is TGTGCCAGCAGCTTAGCGCAGGCCGCCACCTCTGGAAACACCATATATTTT. Residues: CASSLAQAATSGNTIYF.

The chain links TRBV6-5 to TRBJ2-7; TRBD1 agrees at 12 bases. There are 14 residues in the CDR3. The V gene's germline CDR1 is MNHEY and CDR2 SVGAGI. With 8 bases clipped from V and 7 bases from J, the junction kept 9 bases outside the gene matches. This CDR3 is CASGSGTGGKEQYF. CDR3 DNA sequence: TGTGCCAGCGGCTCCGGGACAGGGGGCAAAGAGCAGTACTTC.

This rearrangement joins TRBV18 to TRBJ2-3; no reliable D call. Trimming shortened V by 5 bases and J by 0 bases, and 12 bases separated the two germline ends. The CDR3 is 15 residues long. From germline, CDR1 is KGHSH and CDR2 LQKENI. The CDR3 DNA is TGTGCCAGCTCAGTCGACCCACATAGCACAGATACGCAGTATTTT. It yields the protein CASSVDPHSTDTQYF.

V gene TRBV4-1 combines with J gene TRBJ2-7, with 7 bases identical to TRBD1. The germline gives CDR1 MGHRA, CDR2 YSYEKL. V was pared by 0 bases and J by 0 bases, with 14 bases of the junction left unmatched. CDR3 length equals 19 residues. In DNA, the CDR3 is TGCGCCAGCAGCCAAGATTACGTGGGAAACAGGGGTTACTCCTACGAGCAGTACTTC. Its translation is CASSQDYVGNRGYSYEQYF.

This clone was detected only once. The chain has TRBV24-1 and TRBJ2-7; possible D gene TRBD1, 6 bases. V lost 0 bases, J lost 6 bases, and 11 bases lay in between. This CDR3 has 14 amino acids. Germline-derived CDR1 and CDR2 are KGHDR and SFDVKD. The CDR3 is CATSDLYRVSEQYF. CDR3 in DNA: TGTGCCACCAGTGATTTGTACAGGGTCAGCGAGCAGTACTTC.

This chain connects TRBV11-2 to TRBJ1-2; D remains unclear. The CDR3 contains 15 residues. V shed 1 base and J shed 3 bases, with 12 bases lying between them. Germline V gene sequence: CDR1 SGHAT, CDR2 FQNNGV. CDR3 in amino acids: CASSLVRGNDYGYTF. CDR3 bases: TGTGCCAGCAGCTTAGTCAGAGGGAATGACTATGGCTACACCTTC. Combining the CDR3 with reference TRBV11-2 and TRBJ1-2 gives the whole variable domain EAGVAQSPRYKIIEKRQSVAFWCNPISGHATLYWYQQILGQGPKLLIQFQNNGVVDDSQLPKDRFSAERLKGVDSTLKIQPAKLEDSAVYLCASSLVRGNDYGYTFGSGTRLTVV.

CDR3 sequence: CASSTFGGETQYF. The CDR3 bases are TGCGCCAGCAGCACATTTGGAGGGGAGACCCAGTACTTC. The chain has TRBV5-1 and TRBJ2-5, with a tentative D call TRBD2 (6 bases). CDR1 SGHRS and CDR2 YFSETQ come from the germline V gene. Trimming shortened V by 4 bases and J by 5 bases, and 12 bases separated the two germline ends. The CDR3 runs to 13 residues.

With regard to this clone: Different DNA sequences within this sample yield the same CDR3. V and J are TRBV6-5 and TRBJ1-5; D possibly corresponds to TRBD1 (5 bases). The CDR3 totals 13 residues. V was pared by 0 bases and J by 7 bases, with 7 bases between. CDR1 is MNHEY and CDR2 is SVGAGI in the germline V gene. The DNA of the CDR3 is TGTGCCAGCAGTTACTCGCGGGGGCAGCCCCAGCATTTT. It is translated as CASSYSRGQPQHF.

The genes are TRBV4-3 and TRBJ1-6, with D maybe TRBD1 (5 bases). The V end was cut by 0 bases, the J end by 0 bases, with 18 bases between. This CDR3 spans 20 amino acids. Germline CDR1 LGHNA, CDR2 YSLEER. The DNA for the CDR3 is TGCGCCAGCAGCCAAGATACCGTGGACAACCTGAGCTCCTATAATTCACCCCTCCACTTT. It encodes CASSQDTVDNLSSYNSPLHF.

V and J are TRBV7-9 and TRBJ1-1; D is perhaps TRBD1 (6 bases). The germline gives CDR1 SEHNR, CDR2 FQNEAQ (reference sequence). The CDR3 sequence is 14 residues long. With 5 bases removed from V and 2 bases from J, the gap between germline ends came to 12 bases. CDR3 DNA: TGTGCCAGCAGCCCCGGGGGCCCTAACACTGAAGCTTTCTTT. It specifies CASSPGGPNTEAFF.